This entry features one T cell receptor beta chain sequence. CDR3 length equals 13 residues. Trimming left V 6 bases short and J 7 bases short, with 15 bases between. The germline V gene encodes CDR1 MNHNS and CDR2 SASEGT. This sample stems from a study of T cell changes during pregnancy in multiple sclerosis. Repertoires were generated with immunoSEQ multiplex PCR, while TCRdb's copy carries only in-frame clones and drops some. The data show tens of thousands of clones, just over 90% seen once. The clonotype originates from a female donor with multiple sclerosis, enrolled in a pregnancy study. The chain couples TRBV6-1 to TRBJ1-1; tentative D call: TRBD1 (5 bases). The material sequenced was CD4+ T cells from peripheral blood mononuclear cells, taken after pregnancy. CDR3 sequence reads: CASSELGQGEAFF. The CDR3 bases are TGTGCCAGCAGCGAATTAGGACAAGGTGAAGCTTTCTTT.